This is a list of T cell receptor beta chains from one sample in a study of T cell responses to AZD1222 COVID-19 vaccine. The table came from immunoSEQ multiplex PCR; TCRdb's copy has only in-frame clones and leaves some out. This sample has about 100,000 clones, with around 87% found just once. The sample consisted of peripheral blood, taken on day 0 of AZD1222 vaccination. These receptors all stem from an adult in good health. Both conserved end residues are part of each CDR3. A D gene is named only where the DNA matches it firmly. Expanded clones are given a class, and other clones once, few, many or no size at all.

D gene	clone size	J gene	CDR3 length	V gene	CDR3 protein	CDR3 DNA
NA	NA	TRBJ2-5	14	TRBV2	CASRPRVKQETQYF	TGTGCCAGCAGGCCCAGGGTAAAACAAGAGACCCAGTACTTC
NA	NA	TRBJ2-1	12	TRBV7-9	CASSYTGFEQFF	TGTGCCAGCAGCTATACAGGGTTTGAGCAGTTCTTC
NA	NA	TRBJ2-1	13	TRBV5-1	CASRLDSYNEQFF	TGCGCCAGCAGACTAGACTCCTACAATGAGCAGTTCTTC
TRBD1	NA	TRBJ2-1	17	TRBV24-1	CATSDLTGESSYNEQFF	TGTGCCACCAGTGATCTGACAGGGGAGAGCTCCTACAATGAGCAGTTCTTC
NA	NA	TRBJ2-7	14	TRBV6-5	CASTEGGLSYEQYF	TGTGCCAGCACCGAGGGTGGGCTCTCCTACGAGCAGTACTTC
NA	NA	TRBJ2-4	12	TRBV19	CASRGFKNIQYF	TGTGCCAGTAGGGGGTTCAAAAACATTCAGTACTTC
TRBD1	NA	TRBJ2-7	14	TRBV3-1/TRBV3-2	CASSPGQGSYEQYF	TGTGCCAGCAGCCCGGGACAGGGCTCCTACGAGCAGTACTTC
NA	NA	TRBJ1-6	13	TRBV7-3	CASSFSSNSPLHF	TGTGCCAGCAGCTTTAGTAGTAATTCACCCCTCCACTTT
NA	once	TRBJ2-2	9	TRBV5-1	CAWGGELFF	TGCGCATGGGGCGGGGAGCTGTTTTTT
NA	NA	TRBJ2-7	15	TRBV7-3	CASSLTASDAYEQYF	TGTGCCAGCAGCTTAACGGCTAGCGACGCCTACGAGCAGTACTTC
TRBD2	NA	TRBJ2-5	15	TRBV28	CASSLGTSGRGTQYF	TGTGCCAGCAGTTTAGGGACTAGCGGGAGAGGGACCCAGTACTTC
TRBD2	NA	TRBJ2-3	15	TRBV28	CASSRTSGDTDTQYF	TGTGCCAGCAGCCGGACTAGCGGGGACACAGATACGCAGTATTTT
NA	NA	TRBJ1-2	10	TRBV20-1	CSAWGRGYTF	TGCAGTGCCTGGGGTCGTGGCTACACCTTC
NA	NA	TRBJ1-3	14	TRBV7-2	CASSLGGGGNTIYF	TGTGCCAGCAGCTTAGGCGGAGGTGGAAACACCATATATTTT
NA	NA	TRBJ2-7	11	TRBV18	CASSQRHEQYF	TGTGCCAGCTCACAGAGACACGAGCAGTACTTC
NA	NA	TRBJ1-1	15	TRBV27	CASSWGRGVNTEAFF	TGTGCCAGCAGTTGGGGGAGGGGGGTGAACACTGAAGCTTTCTTT
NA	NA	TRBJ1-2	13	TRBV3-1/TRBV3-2	CASSQAKGYGYTF	TGTGCCAGCAGCCAGGCGAAGGGCTATGGCTACACCTTC
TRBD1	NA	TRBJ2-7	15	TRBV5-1	CASSWAGQGVDEQYF	TGCGCCAGCAGCTGGGCGGGACAGGGGGTCGACGAGCAGTACTTC
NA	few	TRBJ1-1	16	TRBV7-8	CASSREGRSMNTEAFF	TGTGCCAGCAGTAGAGAGGGCAGGTCCATGAACACTGAAGCTTTCTTT
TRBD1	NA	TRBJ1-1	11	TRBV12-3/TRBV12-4	CASSQGAEAFF	TGTGCCAGCAGCCAGGGGGCTGAAGCTTTCTTT
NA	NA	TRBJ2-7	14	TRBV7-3	CASSSPGLSYEQYF	TGTGCCAGCAGTTCTCCGGGACTCTCTTACGAGCAGTACTTC
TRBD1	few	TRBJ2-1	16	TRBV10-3	CAISEIPGQGANEQFF	TGTGCCATCAGTGAGATCCCGGGACAGGGGGCCAATGAGCAGTTCTTC
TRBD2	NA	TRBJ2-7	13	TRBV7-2	CASSFGGRDEQYF	TGTGCCAGCAGCTTTGGGGGGAGGGACGAGCAGTACTTC
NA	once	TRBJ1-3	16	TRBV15	CATSRAGPLGGNTIYF	TGTGCCACCAGCAGAGCCGGGCCCCTTGGTGGAAACACCATATATTTT
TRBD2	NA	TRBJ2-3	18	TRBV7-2	CASSLARLAGGLRNTQYF	TGTGCCAGCAGCTTAGCTCGCCTAGCGGGGGGTTTAAGGAATACGCAGTATTTT
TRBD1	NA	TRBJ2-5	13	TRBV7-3	CASSQGAIETQYF	TGTGCCAGCAGCCAGGGGGCAATAGAGACCCAGTACTTC
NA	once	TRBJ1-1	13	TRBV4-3	CASSHRGGTEAFF	TGCGCCAGCAGCCACCGGGGGGGCACTGAAGCTTTCTTT
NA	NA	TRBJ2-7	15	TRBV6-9	CASSSPNQGNYEQYF	TGTGCCAGCAGTTCCCCCAACCAGGGTAACTACGAGCAGTACTTC
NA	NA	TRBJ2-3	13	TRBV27	CASSQTRTDTQYF	TGTGCCAGCAGTCAAACCCGCACAGATACGCAGTATTTT
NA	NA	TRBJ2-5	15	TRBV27	CASSRFGKYQETQYF	TGTGCCAGCAGTCGGTTTGGAAAGTACCAAGAGACCCAGTACTTC
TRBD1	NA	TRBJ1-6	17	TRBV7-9	CASSLAGGGFYNSPLHF	TGTGCCAGCAGCTTAGCGGGAGGGGGCTTCTATAATTCACCCCTCCACTTT
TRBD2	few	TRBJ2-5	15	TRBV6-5	CASSFSQTSAETQYF	TGTGCCAGCAGTTTTTCCCAGACTAGCGCGGAGACCCAGTACTTC
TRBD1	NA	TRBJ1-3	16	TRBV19	CASRPPGQGRGNTIYF	TGTGCCAGTAGACCTCCGGGACAGGGGCGAGGAAACACCATATATTTT
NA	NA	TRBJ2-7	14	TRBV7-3	CASSINPGGGEQYF	TGTGCCAGCAGCATAAATCCAGGGGGAGGCGAGCAGTACTTC
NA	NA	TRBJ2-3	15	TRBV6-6	CASRYTGTSTDTQYF	TGTGCCAGCAGATACACGGGAACTAGCACAGATACGCAGTATTTT